A selection of T cell receptor delta chains follows, all from one sample in a study of Vδ1+ human thymocytes. TCRdb reprocessed the multiplex PCR reads using CATT. The sample lists about 53,000 delta-chain clones; around 15% were seen once. The sample consisted of Vdelta1+ gamma-delta thymocytes from the thymus. Receptors originate from a girl under three years old who had congenital heart surgery. Both conserved end residues are part of each CDR3. Each record gives: V gene, D gene, clone size, J gene, CDR3 DNA, CDR3 protein. A D gene is named only where the DNA matches it firmly. Clone size is shown for a subset of rows, as once, few, many or a class of expanded clone.

V: TRDV1; D: TRDD2; size: NA; J: TRDJ1; DNA: TGTGCTCTTGGGGCCTTCCTACGAGATTCCACCGATAAACTCATCTTT; CDR3: CALGAFLRDSTDKLIF
V: TRDV1; D: TRDD3; size: few; J: TRDJ1; DNA: TGTGCTCTTGGGGAGTTCCCTAGGACTGGGGGATACATCCGCACCGATAAACTCATCTTT; CDR3: CALGEFPRTGGYIRTDKLIF
V: TRDV1; D: TRDD3; size: few; J: TRDJ1; DNA: TGTGCTCTTGGGGAACTAGAAGATTGGATACGCTTTGACACCGATAAACTCATCTTT; CDR3: CALGELEDWIRFDTDKLIF
V: TRDV1; D: NA; size: few; J: TRDJ1; DNA: TGTGCTCTTGGGGAACCCTTCGCCTCCCACGTCGATAAACTCATCTTT; CDR3: CALGEPFASHVDKLIF
V: TRDV1; D: TRDD3; size: NA; J: TRDJ1; DNA: TGTGCTCTTGGGGACCCCGCCTTCCTACCTGGGGGATACCTCAGCACCGATAAACTCATCTTT; CDR3: CALGDPAFLPGGYLSTDKLIF
V: TRDV1; D: NA; size: NA; J: TRDJ1; DNA: TGTGCTCTTGGGGGCAGGCCTTCCCCCAGCCCATACACCGATAAACTCATCTTT; CDR3: CALGGRPSPSPYTDKLIF
V: TRDV1; D: NA; size: NA; J: TRDJ1; DNA: TGTGCTCTTGGGGAACTAATACGCGCCGATAAACTCATCTTT; CDR3: CALGELIRADKLIF
V: TRDV1; D: NA; size: few; J: TRDJ1; DNA: TGTGCTCTTGGGGAACCCCCCGGGGGGACTGGGACCGATAAACTCATCTTT; CDR3: CALGEPPGGTGTDKLIF
V: TRDV1; D: NA; size: few; J: TRDJ1; DNA: TGTGCTCTTGGGGAAGTTGGAGGGAATCCTCCTATCACCGATAAACTCATCTTT; CDR3: CALGEVGGNPPITDKLIF
V: TRAV29/DV5; D: TRDD3; size: few; J: TRDJ1; DNA: TGTGCAGTAGCCTTCCTACCAGTCTTAATGGGGGATACGCGGGTCGGCGATAAACTCATCTTT; CDR3: CAVAFLPVLMGDTRVGDKLIF
V: TRDV1; D: NA; size: NA; J: TRDJ1; DNA: TGTGCTCTTGGAGCGAGTGTGGGGGCTAACGTTCGTGGGTGGTACACCGATAAACTCATCTTT; CDR3: CALGASVGANVRGWYTDKLIF
V: TRDV1; D: TRDD3; size: NA; J: TRDJ1; DNA: TGTGCTCTTGGGGAACCCCAAAGCCCCAGTCGCGAGAGGTCTGGGGGATACCAGGGGTACACCGATAAACTCATCTTT; CDR3: CALGEPQSPSRERSGGYQGYTDKLIF
V: TRDV1; D: TRDD3; size: NA; J: TRDJ1; DNA: TGTGCTCTTGGGGAAGAAAGGAGGAGCTGGGGGATACGAGCCACCGATAAACTCATCTTT; CDR3: CALGEERRSWGIRATDKLIF
V: TRDV2; D: TRDD2; size: many; J: TRDJ1; DNA: TGTGCCTGTGACCAACCCAACCTTCCTACCCGCGATAAACTCATCTTT; CDR3: CACDQPNLPTRDKLIF
V: TRDV1; D: TRDD3; size: few; J: TRDJ1; DNA: TGTGCTCTTGGGGAAGAAAGCCCTGGGGGATACGGGGATAAACTCATCTTT; CDR3: CALGEESPGGYGDKLIF
V: TRDV1; D: TRDD3; size: NA; J: TRDJ1; DNA: TGTGCTCTTGGGGAAGGTTTAGCACCGAGACTGGGGATTGACACCGATAAACTCATCTTT; CDR3: CALGEGLAPRLGIDTDKLIF
V: TRDV2; D: TRDD3; size: NA; J: TRDJ1; DNA: TGTGCCTGTGACACCGGACTTATACTGGGGGATACGGATGAGTACACCGATAAACTCATCTTT; CDR3: CACDTGLILGDTDEYTDKLIF
V: TRAV29/DV5; D: TRDD3; size: once; J: TRDJ1; DNA: TGTGCCGCAAGTACGCGCTGGGGGATTTTTGGCACCGATAAACTCATCTTT; CDR3: CAASTRWGIFGTDKLIF
V: TRDV1; D: TRDD3; size: few; J: TRDJ1; DNA: TGTGCTCTTGGGGGGACTGGGGGATACGCCGTGTCCGATAAACTCATCTTT; CDR3: CALGGTGGYAVSDKLIF
V: TRDV1; D: TRDD3; size: few; J: TRDJ1; DNA: TGTGCTCTTGGGGAATATCGAAGAGAACGGGGGATACGGGACACCGATAAACTCATCTTT; CDR3: CALGEYRRERGIRDTDKLIF
V: TRDV2; D: TRDD3; size: NA; J: TRDJ1; DNA: TGTGCCTGTGATACTGGGGGACAACTGTACACCGATAAACTCATCTTT; CDR3: CACDTGGQLYTDKLIF
V: TRDV1; D: NA; size: NA; J: TRDJ1; DNA: TGTGCTCTTGGGGAACTCGTGTTCCCGCCGAGCTCCGTATCTGGGTCCTGCCCCGATAAACTCATCTTT; CDR3: CALGELVFPPSSVSGSCPDKLIF
V: TRDV1; D: NA; size: NA; J: TRDJ1; DNA: TGTGCTCTTGGGGAAAACCCCGGGGCTGGGGATCAGTACACCGATAAACTCATCTTT; CDR3: CALGENPGAGDQYTDKLIF
V: TRDV1; D: TRDD3; size: NA; J: TRDJ1; DNA: TGTGCTCTTGGGACCTTCCTTCAAGCAATGGGGGATACGGACACCGATAAACTCATCTTT; CDR3: CALGTFLQAMGDTDTDKLIF
V: TRDV1; D: TRDD3; size: few; J: TRDJ1; DNA: TGTGCTCTTGGGGAAAAAGATGAACACCCAGGTGGGGGATACCCCTCCGATAAACTCATCTTT; CDR3: CALGEKDEHPGGGYPSDKLIF
V: TRDV1; D: NA; size: few; J: TRDJ1; DNA: TGTGCTCTTGGGAACCCGCGGGGTACCGGGATCCTGACCGATAAACTCATCTTT; CDR3: CALGNPRGTGILTDKLIF
V: TRDV2; D: NA; size: NA; J: TRDJ1; DNA: TGTGCCTGTGACACGAGGGATCCCTCCCTTTTTTTT; CDR3: CACDTRDPSLFF
V: TRAV29/DV5; D: TRDD3; size: NA; J: TRDJ1; DNA: TGTGCAGCAGGAATTCCTTATGGCTTACTGGGGGACACCGATAAACTCATCTTT; CDR3: CAAGIPYGLLGDTDKLIF
V: TRDV1; D: TRDD2; size: NA; J: TRDJ1; DNA: TGTGCTCTTGGGGTTCCTCTTCCTACGGGGTGTCGGACGTCGTTCGCCGATAAACTCATCTTT; CDR3: CALGVPLPTGCRTSFADKLIF
V: TRDV1; D: TRDD3; size: NA; J: TRDJ1; DNA: TGTGCTCTTGGGGAACTTCAGCGGCGTCCTACCTGGGGGATACGAGGGAAGACCGATAAACTCATCTTT; CDR3: CALGELQRRPTWGIRGKTDKLIF
V: TRDV1; D: TRDD3; size: few; J: TRDJ1; DNA: TGTGCTCTTGGGGAAAGGGGGGCTGGGGGATACCCAGACACCGATAAACTCATCTTT; CDR3: CALGERGAGGYPDTDKLIF
V: TRDV1; D: TRDD3; size: NA; J: TRDJ1; DNA: TGTGCTCTTGGGAAACCCCTTAAAACTGGGGGATTGTACACCGATAAACTCATCTTT; CDR3: CALGKPLKTGGLYTDKLIF
V: TRDV2; D: TRDD3; size: NA; J: TRDJ1; DNA: TGTGCCTGTGACACGCCCATACTGGGGGATACGCGAAAGAAAGTCGATAAACTCATCTTT; CDR3: CACDTPILGDTRKKVDKLIF
V: TRAV29/DV5; D: TRDD3; size: few; J: TRDJ4; DNA: TGTGCAGCAAGCCTAATAGCGGCCGTGGGGGATACCGAAGCCCTGATCTTT; CDR3: CAASLIAAVGDTEALIF
V: TRDV1; D: TRDD3; size: NA; J: TRDJ1; DNA: TGTGCTCTTGAGGAACTCCTATCCTCCCCGTACTGGGGGATACCCCCTGATAAACTCATCTTT; CDR3: CALEELLSSPYWGIPPDKLIF
V: TRDV1; D: NA; size: NA; J: TRDJ1; DNA: TGTGCTCTTGGGAAACAGAGGCCTTCGGCCAAATTTCGACTCATCTTT; CDR3: CALGKQRPSAKFRLIF
V: TRDV1; D: TRDD2; size: NA; J: TRDJ1; DNA: TGTGCTCTTGGGGTTCCTACGGGGTGGTTCTTTCCGTACACCGATAAACTCATCTTT; CDR3: CALGVPTGWFFPYTDKLIF
V: TRDV1; D: TRDD2; size: few; J: TRDJ1; DNA: TGTGCTCTTGGGTCGCGAGGGGCCTTCCTACAGACTGGGGCCGATAAACTCATCTTT; CDR3: CALGSRGAFLQTGADKLIF
V: TRDV1; D: TRDD3; size: NA; J: TRDJ1; DNA: TGTGCTCTTGGGGAATTCTACTGGGGGGTTTACACCGATAAACTCATCTTT; CDR3: CALGEFYWGVYTDKLIF
V: TRDV2; D: TRDD3; size: NA; J: TRDJ3; DNA: TGTGCCTGTGACCCACTGGGGGACACACCCTCCTGGGACACCCGACAGATGTTTTTC; CDR3: CACDPLGDTPSWDTRQMFF
V: TRDV2; D: TRDD2; size: few; J: TRDJ1; DNA: TGTGCCTGTGACCCGACAGATAGTACGGGCCTTCCTCTTTTCATCGATAAACTCATCTTT; CDR3: CACDPTDSTGLPLFIDKLIF
V: TRDV1; D: NA; size: NA; J: TRDJ1; DNA: TGTGCTCTTGGGGAACGGGATGGGGGGGAGTACACCGATAAACTCATCTTT; CDR3: CALGERDGGEYTDKLIF
V: TRDV1; D: TRDD3; size: NA; J: TRDJ1; DNA: TGTGCTCTTGGGGTCAACTGGGGGACCGAGGGCACCGATAAACTCATCTTT; CDR3: CALGVNWGTEGTDKLIF
V: TRDV1; D: NA; size: NA; J: TRDJ1; DNA: TGTGCTCTTGGGGGAAGTCCTACTCTAACAGTCCTGGGGGTTACCTACACCGATAAACTCATCTTT; CDR3: CALGGSPTLTVLGVTYTDKLIF
V: TRDV1; D: TRDD3; size: once; J: TRDJ1; DNA: TGTGCTCTTGGGGAACAGGGTACTAAGCTGGGGGATACAACGCAGTACACCGATAAACTCATCTTT; CDR3: CALGEQGTKLGDTTQYTDKLIF
V: TRDV1; D: TRDD2; size: NA; J: TRDJ1; DNA: TGTGCTCTTGGGGTGCGGGCCTTCCTTGATGAAGGGGACGATAAACTCATCTTT; CDR3: CALGVRAFLDEGDDKLIF
V: TRDV1; D: TRDD3; size: NA; J: TRDJ1; DNA: TGTGCTCTTGGGGTTCCTTCCCTGACTGGGGGATATGCCGATAAACTCATCTTT; CDR3: CALGVPSLTGGYADKLIF
V: TRDV1; D: TRDD3; size: NA; J: TRDJ1; DNA: TGTGCTCTTGATCCTAGCTGGGGGATACCGGCCACCGATAAACTCATCTTT; CDR3: CALDPSWGIPATDKLIF
V: TRDV1; D: NA; size: NA; J: TRDJ1; DNA: TGTGCTCTTGGGGAGCAGGGTCCCTCACGCGTGCTATTCACCGATAAACTCATCTTT; CDR3: CALGEQGPSRVLFTDKLIF
V: TRDV1; D: TRDD3; size: NA; J: TRDJ1; DNA: TGTGCTCTTGGGACCAACCCTCTTCCCTACTGGGGGATAATAGGACCCGATAAACTCATCTTT; CDR3: CALGTNPLPYWGIIGPDKLIF
V: TRDV1; D: NA; size: NA; J: TRDJ1; DNA: TGTGCTCTTGGTTGGCGGGACAGGAACACCGATAAACTCATCTTT; CDR3: CALGWRDRNTDKLIF
V: TRDV1; D: TRDD3; size: NA; J: TRDJ1; DNA: TGTGCTCTTGGGGAACAGGAGTACTGGGGGATACGCAGCTTGTACACCGATAAACTCATCTTT; CDR3: CALGEQEYWGIRSLYTDKLIF
V: TRDV1; D: TRDD3; size: NA; J: TRDJ1; DNA: TGTGCTCTTGGTTTGTGGCGGGGATACTTCACCGATAAACTCATCTTT; CDR3: CALGLWRGYFTDKLIF
V: TRDV1; D: NA; size: few; J: TRDJ1; DNA: TGTGCTCTTTACACTTCCTACTCTGGGGGACGACACCAGTACACCGATAAACTCATCTTT; CDR3: CALYTSYSGGRHQYTDKLIF
V: TRDV1; D: TRDD2; size: NA; J: TRDJ1; DNA: TGTGCTCTTGGGGAACGCCCTTCCTACGTGCTGGGGGTAGATAAACTCATCTTT; CDR3: CALGERPSYVLGVDKLIF
V: TRDV1; D: NA; size: few; J: TRDJ1; DNA: TGTGCTCTTGGGGAACGCAATCACCTTCCGTCGCGACTCATCTTT; CDR3: CALGERNHLPSRLIF
V: TRDV1; D: NA; size: few; J: TRDJ1; DNA: TGTGCTCTTGGGGAACGGGCGGGGCCTACGGGGTTTACTGGACGACGACCTTCTAAACTCATCTTT; CDR3: CALGERAGPTGFTGRRPSKLIF
V: TRDV1; D: TRDD3; size: NA; J: TRDJ1; DNA: TGTGCTCTTGGTCTCCAACTGGGGGATGCGATTTTTCACACCGATAAACTCATCTTT; CDR3: CALGLQLGDAIFHTDKLIF
V: TRDV1; D: TRDD3; size: few; J: TRDJ1; DNA: TGTGCTCTTGGGGAACTTCCCTCCAAGGCGACACGGGGGATACGCGGTGGCACCGATAAACTCATCTTT; CDR3: CALGELPSKATRGIRGGTDKLIF
V: TRDV1; D: NA; size: few; J: TRDJ1; DNA: TGTGCTCTTGGGGCCAAACTACGCCTGGGGCCTTTCAGCGGTAAACTCATCTTT; CDR3: CALGAKLRLGPFSGKLIF